These 8 T cell receptor beta chains were all obtained from the same sample, sequenced in a study of cytomegalovirus exposure and HLA in healthy donors. Primers included in the PCR were 60 Vbeta and 13 Jbeta primers. TCRdb keeps only in-frame clones here, not all; method: immunoSEQ multiplex PCR. The data hold some 140,000 clones, with 70% to 85% observed a single time. Sequenced input: PBMCs. Receptors originate from a middle-aged man in good health and CMV-seropositive.

The V gene is TRBV7-9, the J gene TRBJ2-7; TRBD1 is a possible D gene (6 bases). Trimming took off 4 bases at V and 5 bases at J, with 18 bases between the two ends. The CDR3 totals 15 residues. The germline V gene encodes CDR1 SEHNR and CDR2 FQNEAQ (reference sequence). CDR3 loop: CASSSGTHLKDEQYF. CDR3 sequence (DNA): TGTGCCAGCAGCTCTGGGACACATCTCAAGGACGAGCAGTACTTC.

The chain carries TRBV28 and TRBJ2-2, with D possibly matching TRBD1 (5 bases). Trimming pared 10 bases from V and 0 bases from J, leaving 9 bases between. Germline CDR1 is MDHEN and CDR2 is SYDVKM. The CDR3 consists of 13 residues. The DNA for the CDR3 is TGTGCCACCCCAGGGCCGAACACCGGGGAGCTGTTTTTT. The encoded protein is CATPGPNTGELFF.

The chain carries TRBV6-1 and TRBJ1-2, with D possibly TRBD1 on 5 matching bases. CDR1 and CDR2 (germline): MNHNS, SASEGT. Trimming left V 7 bases short and J 4 bases short, with 16 bases between. The CDR3 is made up of 14 amino acids. The CDR3 region has the DNA TGTGCCAGCATGTTATCGAGGGGAGGCTATGGCTACACCTTC. It is translated as CASMLSRGGYGYTF.

There are a few counts of this clone. J is TRBJ1-1 and V is TRBV19; D is undetermined. V was trimmed by 3 bases and J by 1 base, leaving 6 bases between them. From germline, CDR1 is LNHDA and CDR2 SQIVND (reference sequence). CDR3 length: 13 amino acids. The CDR3 reads CASSISWNTEAFF. In DNA, the CDR3 is TGTGCCAGTAGTATCTCTTGGAACACTGAAGCTTTCTTT.

The chain links TRBV27 to TRBJ1-5; the match to TRBD1 covers 7 bases. CDR3 length: 15 amino acids. The trim removed 0 bases at V and 9 bases at J, leaving 8 bases unmatched. In germline, CDR1 is MNHEY, CDR2 SMNVEV (reference sequence). The CDR3 sequence is CASSLSMGQPRPQHF. In DNA, the CDR3 is TGTGCCAGCAGTTTATCGATGGGACAGCCAAGGCCCCAGCATTTT.

The chain combines TRBV6-4 with TRBJ1-4, with D possibly TRBD1 on 5 matching bases. There are 13 residues in the CDR3. The germline V and J ends were trimmed by 4 bases and 8 bases, with 11 bases remaining between them. In germline, CDR1 is MRHNA, CDR2 SNTAGT. The CDR3 here is CASSARVDEKLFF. CDR3 nucleotide sequence: TGTGCCAGCAGTGCCAGGGTTGACGAAAAACTGTTTTTT.

The chain links TRBV20-1 to TRBJ2-5; a weak D match, TRBD1 (5 bases). The CDR3 consists of 11 residues. CDR1 is DFQATT and CDR2 is SNEGSKA in the germline V gene (reference sequence). The ends were cut back, 7 bases at V and 6 bases at J, with 12 bases in the middle. The CDR3 nucleotides read TGCAGTGTCGCCAGGGAAAAGACCCAGTACTTC. Protein sequence: CSVAREKTQYF.

The chain uses TRBV5-5 and TRBJ2-3; D might be TRBD2 (5 bases). Looked up from germline, CDR1 is SGHKS and CDR2 is YYEKEE (reference sequence). The CDR3 runs 15 residues. V dropped 3 bases and J dropped 0 bases, with 11 bases sitting between them. In nucleotides, the CDR3 is TGTGCCAGCAGCTCCTATCGGGATAGCACAGATACGCAGTATTTT. This codes for CASSSYRDSTDTQYF.